This T cell receptor beta chain appears in the sequencing data of a study of T cell clonotyping in hematopoietic cell transplantation. TCRdb's table, derived via immunoSEQ multiplex PCR, lists solely in-frame clones and lacks some. The data contain more than 25,000 clones, roughly 92% of them singletons. The receptor was derived from a female patient aged 50-60 years who had an allogeneic stem cell transplant from a related donor, so the T cells may come from the graft donor. Some clones in this sample may be carry-over from other donors' samples. The material sequenced was PBMCs, taken 100 days after allogeneic stem cell transplant.

This CDR3 reads CASSQGGHLLYF. The CDR3 DNA follows: TGTGCCAGCAGCCAAGGGGGACATTTGCTGTACTTC. This chain links TRBV14 with TRBJ2-7, with D maybe TRBD1 (6 bases). Germline loops: CDR1 SGHDN, CDR2 FVKESK. The CDR3 totals 12 residues. V was pared by 1 base and J by 12 bases, with 13 bases between.